What follows are 9 T cell receptor beta chains derived from one specimen sequenced in a study of blood T cell repertoires in COVID-19. Libraries were prepared by immunoSEQ multiplex PCR; TCRdb keeps only in-frame clonotypes and omits some of them. This table has 100,000 or so clones, roughly 89% appearing once. Sequenced input: peripheral blood. Receptor source: a man aged 70-80 years with active or convalescent COVID-19.

The count of this clone is one. The rearrangement uses TRBV6-4 and TRBJ2-5; the match to TRBD2 covers 8 bases. From germline, CDR1 is MRHNA and CDR2 SNTAGT. The CDR3 totals 14 residues. V lost 5 bases to trimming and J lost 5 bases; unmatched junction nucleotides: 7. The CDR3 bases are TGTGCCAGCAGTCCCCCGGGGGGGCGGGAGACCCAGTACTTC. This gives the protein CASSPPGGRETQYF.

The chain has TRBV6-4 and TRBJ2-6, with no clear D. V lost 6 bases to trimming and J lost 0 bases, with 6 bases between them. Per germline, CDR1 MRHNA and CDR2 SNTAGT. The CDR3 is 14 amino acids. The CDR3 DNA is TGTGCCAGCAGGCACTTCTCTGGGGCCAACGTCCTGACTTTC. Its translation: CASRHFSGANVLTF.

The chain recombines TRBV27 with TRBJ2-1, with 12 bases identical to TRBD2. Per the germline V gene, CDR1 is MNHEY and CDR2 is SMNVEV (reference sequence). CDR3 length: 15 residues. Trimming cost V 4 bases and J 7 bases; bases outside gene matches: 5. The CDR3 DNA reads as TGTGCCAGCAGTTCGCTAGCGGGGGGGCGGAATGAGCAGTTCTTC. It translates to CASSSLAGGRNEQFF.

V usage is TRBV19 and J usage is TRBJ2-1; 10 bases line up with TRBD1. The CDR3 spans 14 residues. Per the germline V gene, CDR1 is LNHDA and CDR2 is SQIVND (reference sequence). Trimming took 2 bases from V and 10 from J; bases not matched to a gene: 5. The CDR3 DNA reads TGTGCCAGTAGTATAATGGGACAGGGGTCCGAGCAGTTCTTC. Translating it yields CASSIMGQGSEQFF.

This sequence joins TRBV18 and TRBJ1-1; D is unclear. This CDR3 has 15 residues. Trimming took off 1 base at V and 8 bases at J, with 17 bases between the two ends. Germline assignment: CDR1 KGHSH and CDR2 LQKENI. The CDR3 region is CASSPRRGKGLEAFF. CDR3 DNA sequence: TGTGCCAGCTCACCACGGCGGGGTAAAGGGTTGGAAGCTTTCTTT.

This clone came up once. The V call is TRBV3-1 (or the pseudogene TRBV3-2), the J call TRBJ2-2; TRBD1 agrees at 9 bases. Per germline, CDR1 LGHDT and CDR2 YNNKEL (reference sequence). The CDR3 is 17 amino acids. V trimming: 5 bases; J trimming: 4 bases; junction bases outside the gene matches: 11. This chain's CDR3 is CASSFLPGQGGTGELFF. In DNA form, the CDR3 reads TGTGCCAGCAGCTTCTTACCGGGACAGGGCGGCACCGGGGAGCTGTTTTTT.

This clone was counted ten times or more. The rearrangement joins TRBV18 to TRBJ1-6; possible D gene TRBD1, 6 bases. V lost 3 bases and J lost 7, with 13 bases in between. This CDR3 region has 15 residues. The germline CDR1 and CDR2 sequences are KGHSH and LQKENI. The CDR3 nucleotides read TGTGCCAGCTCACCCGGGGGGCGAGACAATTCACCCCTCCACTTT. Residues: CASSPGGRDNSPLHF. Full variable domain (outside the CDR3, taken from reference TRBV18 and TRBJ1-6): NAGVMQNPRHLVRRRGQEARLRCSPMKGHSHVYWYRQLPEEGLKFMVYLQKENIIDESGMPKERFSAEFPKEGPSILRIQQVVRGDSAAYFCASSPGGRDNSPLHFGNGTRLTVT.

This clone was seen just once. The chain employs TRBV11-3 and TRBJ2-2; 9 bases agree with TRBD1. The CDR3 extends over 15 amino acids. The germline V gene has CDR1 SGHNT and CDR2 YENEEA. Trimming at V came to 5 bases and at J to 3 bases, leaving 4 bases not matched to a gene. The CDR3 protein is CASSRDRAHTGELFF. CDR3 bases: TGTGCCAGCAGCAGGGACAGGGCTCACACCGGGGAGCTGTTTTTT.

This sequence joins TRBV10-1 and TRBJ1-1; 7 positions match TRBD1. With 7 bases clipped from V and 3 bases from J, the junction kept 11 bases outside the gene matches. This CDR3 contains 15 residues. The germline gives CDR1 WNHNN, CDR2 SYGVQD (reference sequence). The CDR3 loop is CASIHRQGADTEAFF. The CDR3 bases are TGCGCCAGCATCCACCGACAGGGAGCAGACACTGAAGCTTTCTTT.